Listed here is a single TCR beta chain. Antigen unknown. This entry belongs to a study of cytomegalovirus exposure and HLA in healthy donors. Study findings and constraints: More clonal expansion characterized HLA-associated TCR beta chains than equally common others in a later analysis. Through in vitro validation, a few CMV-associated chains were shown to be specific for CMV antigens.

PCR used 60 Vbeta primers and 13 Jbeta primers. Original data processing: A later analysis counted tens of millions of unique TCR beta chains, some 12 million shared. TCRdb keeps only in-frame clones here, not all; method: immunoSEQ multiplex PCR. V and J calls plus clone size are reproduced from that table; the DNA served to infer D and trimming. The sample holds 140,000 to 150,000 clones, over 65% seen once. The sequencing input was PBMCs. This sequence was found in a female donor in good health and CMV-seronegative.

The CDR3 region has the DNA TGTGCCAGCAGCCGGGACAAGAGTGGGGATACGCAGTATTTT. Protein product: CASSRDKSGDTQYF. The chain carries TRBV7-9 and TRBJ2-3; tentative D call: TRBD1 (6 bases). The length of the CDR3 is 14 residues. V lost 5 bases and J lost 6, with 15 bases in between. Germline values: CDR1 SEHNR, CDR2 FQNEAQ (reference sequence). The full variable domain, in which reference TRBV7-9 and TRBJ2-3 provide the parts outside the CDR3, is DTGVSQNPRHKITKRGQNVTFRCDPISEHNRLYWYRQTLGQGPEFLTYFQNEAQLEKSRLLSDRFSAERPKGSFSTLEIQRTEQGDSAMYLCASSRDKSGDTQYFGPGTRLTVL.